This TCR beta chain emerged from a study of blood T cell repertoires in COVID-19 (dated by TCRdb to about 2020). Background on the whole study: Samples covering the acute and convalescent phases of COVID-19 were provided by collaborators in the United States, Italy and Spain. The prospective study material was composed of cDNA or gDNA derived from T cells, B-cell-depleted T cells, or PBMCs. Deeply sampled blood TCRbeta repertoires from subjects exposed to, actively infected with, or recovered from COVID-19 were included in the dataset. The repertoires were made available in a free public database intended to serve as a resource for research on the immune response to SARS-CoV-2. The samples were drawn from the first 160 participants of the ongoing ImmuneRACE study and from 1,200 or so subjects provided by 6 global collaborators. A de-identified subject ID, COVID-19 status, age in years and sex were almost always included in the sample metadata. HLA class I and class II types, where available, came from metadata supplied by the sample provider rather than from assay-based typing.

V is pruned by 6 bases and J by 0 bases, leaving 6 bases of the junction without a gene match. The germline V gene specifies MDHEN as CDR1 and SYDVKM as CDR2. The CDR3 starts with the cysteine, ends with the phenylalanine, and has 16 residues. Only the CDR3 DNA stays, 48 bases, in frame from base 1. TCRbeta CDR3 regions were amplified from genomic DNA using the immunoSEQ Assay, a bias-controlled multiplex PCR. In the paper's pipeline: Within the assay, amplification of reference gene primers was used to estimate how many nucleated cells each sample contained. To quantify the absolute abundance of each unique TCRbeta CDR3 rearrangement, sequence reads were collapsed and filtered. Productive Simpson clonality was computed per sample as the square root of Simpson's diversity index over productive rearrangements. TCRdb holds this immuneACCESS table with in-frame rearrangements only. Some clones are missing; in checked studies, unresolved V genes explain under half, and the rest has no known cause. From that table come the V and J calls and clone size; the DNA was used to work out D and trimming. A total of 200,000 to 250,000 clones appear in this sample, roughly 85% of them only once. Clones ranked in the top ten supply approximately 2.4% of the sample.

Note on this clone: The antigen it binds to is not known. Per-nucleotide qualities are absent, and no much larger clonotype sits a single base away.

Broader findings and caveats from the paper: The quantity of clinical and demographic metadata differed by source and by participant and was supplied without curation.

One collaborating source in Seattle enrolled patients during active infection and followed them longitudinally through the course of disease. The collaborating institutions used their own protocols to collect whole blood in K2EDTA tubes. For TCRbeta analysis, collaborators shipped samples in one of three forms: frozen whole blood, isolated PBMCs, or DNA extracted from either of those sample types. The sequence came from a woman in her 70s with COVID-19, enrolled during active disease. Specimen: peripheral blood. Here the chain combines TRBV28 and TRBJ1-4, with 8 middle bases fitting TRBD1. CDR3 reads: CASRGTGEATNEKLFF. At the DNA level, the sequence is TGTGCCAGCAGGGGGACAGGAGAAGCAACTAATGAAAAACTGTTTTTT.